Following are 22 T cell receptor beta chains from one sample sequenced in a study of T cell responses to AZD1222 COVID-19 vaccine (dated by TCRdb to the early 2020s). The time point label, read with the paper, signifies: baseline before first vaccination. Library generation was performed with the immunoSEQ multiplex PCR assay. This immuneACCESS table, as held by TCRdb, lists in-frame sequences with V and J called but not all clones. Of the missing ones, under half trace to an unresolved V gene in checked studies; the others have no known cause. The sample data list roughly 140,000 clones, and about 95% of these were observed just once. The ten biggest clones cover over 0.95% of the sample. The specimen comprised peripheral blood, sampled on day 0 of AZD1222 vaccination. These receptors were collected from an adult in good health.

V usage is TRBV28 and J usage is TRBJ1-2; 7 bases match TRBD1. With V trimmed by 8 bases and J by 2 bases, 5 bases remained unmatched. The CDR3 loop spans 13 amino acids. Germline V lookup: CDR1 MDHEN, CDR2 SYDVKM. The DNA of the CDR3 is TGTGCCAGCCGGAAGACAGGGAACTATGGCTACACCTTC. Protein: CASRKTGNYGYTF.

The CDR3 nucleotides are TGCGCCAGCAGCGGCCAACCCAGGGACACTGAAGCTTTCTTT. Translated, it gives CASSGQPRDTEAFF. The V and J genes are TRBV5-1 and TRBJ1-1; D may be TRBD1 (5 bases). The germline V and J ends were trimmed by 4 bases and 3 bases, with 13 bases remaining between them. The CDR3 sequence is 14 residues long. The germline V gene has CDR1 SGHRS and CDR2 YFSETQ.

V gene TRBV15 combines with J gene TRBJ2-5; 8 bases are a match to TRBD1. The CDR3 totals 15 residues. V shed 0 bases and J 2 bases; nucleotides not matched to a gene: 2. CDR1 LNHNV and CDR2 YYDKDF come from the germline V gene (reference sequence). The CDR3 coding sequence is TGTGCCACCAGCAGAGATCAGGGGGCGCAAGAGACCCAGTACTTC. It is translated as CATSRDQGAQETQYF.

The chain is built from TRBV12-3 or TRBV12-4 and TRBJ2-5; 7 bases are a match to TRBD1. The CDR3 has 13 amino acids. J was trimmed by 4 bases and V by 6 bases; bases with no gene match: 5. Here the CDR3 reads CASRRGTVETQYF. CDR3 DNA: TGTGCCAGCAGACGAGGGACAGTAGAGACCCAGTACTTC.

The rearrangement uses TRBV6-5 and TRBJ2-7; D is ambiguous. CDR3 length: 13 residues. Trimming removed 6 bases from V and 1 base from J, with 10 bases in between. The germline gives CDR1 MNHEY, CDR2 SVGAGI. CDR3 nucleotides: TGTGCCAGCAGCCACGACGGGTCCTACGAGCAGTACGTC. Translation: CASSHDGSYEQYV.

This chain connects TRBV24-1 to TRBJ1-3, with D unclear. Trimming took 6 bases from V and 0 from J, leaving 17 bases between them. The germline V gene encodes CDR1 KGHDR and CDR2 SFDVKD. CDR3 size: 17 residues. CDR3 nucleotide sequence: TGTGCCACCAGTCATTCCACGGGCCTCAGCTCTGGAAACACCATATATTTT. Protein: CATSHSTGLSSGNTIYF.

This clone has just one count. The chain is built from TRBV5-5 and TRBJ2-7, with D unclear. This CDR3 region has 13 residues. The germline V and J ends were trimmed by 4 bases and 7 bases, with 15 bases remaining between them. In germline, CDR1 is SGHKS, CDR2 YYEKEE (reference sequence). CDR3 nucleotides: TGTGCCAGCAGCCCCCGACCCGGAGCGGAGCAGTACGTC. Its translation is CASSPRPGAEQYV.

A single count supports this clone. The chain employs TRBV4-3 and TRBJ1-2; D gene unclear. The V end lost 4 bases, the J end lost 4 bases, and 10 bases lay between the germline ends. The length of the CDR3 is 13 residues. Per germline, CDR1 LGHNA and CDR2 YSLEER. CDR3 region: CASSPLMGYGYTF. CDR3 nucleotide sequence: TGCGCCAGCAGCCCGTTGATGGGCTATGGCTACACCTTC.

The CDR3 DNA reads TGTGCCAGCAGCGAGAACCTCTTGGGGACTGAAGCTTTCTTT. The encoded protein is CASSENLLGTEAFF. The V and J genes are TRBV5-4 and TRBJ1-1; D is ambiguous. The CDR3 contains 14 residues. Trimming shortened V by 4 bases and J by 5 bases, and 15 bases separated the two germline ends. In germline, CDR1 is SGHNT, CDR2 YYREEE (reference sequence). Supplemented by reference TRBV5-4 and TRBJ1-1, the full variable domain reads ETGVTQSPTHLIKTRGQQVTLRCSSQSGHNTVSWYQQALGQGPQFIFQYYREEENGRGNFPPRFSGLQFPNYSSELNVNALELDDSALYLCASSENLLGTEAFFGQGTRLTVV.

This clone was detected once. The rearrangement links TRBV19 to TRBJ2-1, with 8 bases identical to TRBD2. The CDR3 has 18 residues. Germline V gene data show CDR1 as LNHDA and CDR2 as SQIVND (reference sequence). With V trimmed by 3 bases and J by 4 bases, 14 bases remained unmatched. The CDR3 loop is CASSIRGGGSRGYNEQFF. CDR3 sequence (DNA): TGTGCCAGTAGTATTAGAGGCGGGGGGTCCAGAGGTTACAATGAGCAGTTCTTC. The full variable domain, completed using reference TRBV19 and TRBJ2-1, is DGGITQSPKYLFRKEGQNVTLSCEQNLNHDAMYWYRQDPGQGLRLIYYSQIVNDFQKGDIAEGYSVSREKKESFPLTVTSAQKNPTAFYLCASSIRGGGSRGYNEQFFGPGTRLTVL.

V is TRBV29-1 and J is TRBJ2-5; D may be TRBD1 (6 bases). The CDR3 consists of 14 residues. In germline, CDR1 is SQVTM, CDR2 ANQGSEA. Trimming took 3 bases from V and 1 from J, leaving 12 bases between them. This CDR3 is CSVEATGSQETQYF. The DNA of the CDR3 is TGCAGCGTTGAGGCGACAGGTTCCCAAGAGACCCAGTACTTC. The full variable domain, completed using reference TRBV29-1 and TRBJ2-5, is SAVISQKPSRDICQRGTSLTIQCQVDSQVTMMFWYRQQPGQSLTLIATANQGSEATYESGFVIDKFPISRPNLTFSTLTVSNMSPEDSSIYLCSVEATGSQETQYFGPGTRLLVL.

The CDR3 protein is CASSRPGEGHSPLHF. The CDR3 region has the DNA TGTGCCAGCAGTAGACCGGGTGAGGGGCACTCACCCCTCCACTTT. This sequence joins TRBV27 and TRBJ1-6; possibly TRBD1 for D (5 bases). The V end lost 5 bases, the J end lost 10 bases, and 18 bases lay between the germline ends. The germline CDR1 and CDR2 sequences are MNHEY and SMNVEV (reference sequence). CDR3 length equals 15 residues.

The CDR3 DNA reads as TGTGCCAGCAGTTTTGCCGGGAAGCAGCCCCAGCATTTT. Translating gives CASSFAGKQPQHF. This chain connects TRBV27 to TRBJ1-5; D remains ambiguous. Germline lookup yields CDR1 MNHEY and CDR2 SMNVEV (reference sequence). Between the trimmed V and J ends, which lost 3 bases and 7 bases, there was a span of 10 bases. The CDR3 loop spans 13 amino acids.

V gene TRBV6-2 or TRBV6-3 combines with J gene TRBJ2-1; 8 bases align to TRBD2. V dropped 4 bases and J dropped 8; count of bases not matched to a gene: 10. Germline values: CDR1 MNHEY, CDR2 SVGEGT. There are 15 residues in the CDR3. In DNA form, the CDR3 reads TGTGCCAGCAGTTCCGGACTAGCTGCTGGCGATGAGCAGTTCTTC. Its protein is CASSSGLAAGDEQFF.

The CDR3: CAWSLGFGSNQPQHF. The CDR3 nucleotides are TGTGCCTGGAGCTTGGGATTTGGGAGCAATCAGCCCCAGCATTTT. This rearrangement joins TRBV30 to TRBJ1-5; D is undetermined. CDR1 GTSNPN and CDR2 SVGIG come from the germline V gene (reference sequence). The CDR3 loop spans 15 amino acids. The germline V and J ends were trimmed by 3 bases and 1 base, with 13 bases remaining between them.

This clone was detected a few times. The chain links TRBV6-5 to TRBJ1-4; D gene ambiguous. Germline values: CDR1 MNHEY, CDR2 SVGAGI. V was pared by 2 bases and J by 1 base, with 8 bases between. CDR3 length: 15 residues. The CDR3 DNA is TGTGCCAGCAGTTACACCGTTGGAACTAATGAAAAACTGTTTTTT. Its translation: CASSYTVGTNEKLFF.

This clone was seen more than once but under ten times. V gene TRBV7-6 combines with J gene TRBJ2-3; no definite D call. Germline CDR1 reads SGHVS; CDR2 reads FNYEAQ. The CDR3 sequence is 13 residues long. V was shortened by 5 bases and J by 0 bases, with 6 bases between the two germline ends. CDR3 DNA: TGTGCCAGCAGCACAACTAGCACAGATACGCAGTATTTT. Residues: CASSTTSTDTQYF.

This chain connects TRBV2 to TRBJ2-1; no clear D gene. The V gene lost 7 bases and the J gene lost 10 bases, with 17 bases spanning the gap. This CDR3 is 13 amino acids long. In germline, CDR1 is SNHLY, CDR2 FYNNEI. In DNA, the CDR3 is TGTGCCAGCACCCCTTTAAGGGTGGAGGAGCAGTTCTTC. Residues: CASTPLRVEEQFF.

The chain uses TRBV6-5 and TRBJ1-6; the match to TRBD1 covers 7 bases. This CDR3 spans 15 amino acids. The trim removed 0 bases at V and 10 bases at J, leaving 6 bases unmatched. Germline V gene lookup returns CDR1 MNHEY and CDR2 SVGAGI. CDR3 loop: CASSYSNRGGSPLHF. CDR3 nucleotide sequence: TGTGCCAGCAGTTACTCGAACAGGGGCGGGTCACCCCTCCACTTT.

The chain is built from TRBV15 and TRBJ2-5; D is uncertain. The germline V gene has CDR1 LNHNV and CDR2 YYDKDF (reference sequence). CDR3 length equals 15 residues. Between the trimmed V and J ends, which lost 0 bases and 5 bases, there was a span of 13 bases. Here the CDR3 reads CATSRDLLTKETQYF. The CDR3 nucleotides are TGTGCCACCAGCAGAGATCTCCTCACGAAGGAGACCCAGTACTTC.

The chain recombines TRBV30 with TRBJ1-1, with D possibly TRBD1 on 5 matching bases. The CDR3 spans 13 residues. Germline assignment: CDR1 GTSNPN and CDR2 SVGIG (reference sequence). V was shortened by 8 bases and J by 6 bases, with 19 bases between the two germline ends. The CDR3 DNA reads as TGTGCCCACAGTCGGGGGAGATGGGCTGAAGCTTTCTTT. It yields the protein CAHSRGRWAEAFF. The entire variable domain, with the rest obtained from reference TRBV30 and TRBJ1-1, is as follows: SQTIHQWPATLVQPVGSPLSLECTVEGTSNPNLYWYRQAAGRGLQLLFYSVGIGQISSEVPQNLSASRPQDRQFILSSKKLLLSDSGFYLCAHSRGRWAEAFFGQGTRLTVV.

The chain has TRBV7-8 and TRBJ1-5, with 7 bases matching TRBD1. This CDR3 spans 15 amino acids. Germline assignment: CDR1 SGHVS and CDR2 FQNEAQ. The trim removed 5 bases at V and 2 bases at J, leaving 6 bases unmatched. CDR3 sequence: CASSKYRGGNQPQHF. The CDR3 nucleotides are TGTGCCAGCAGCAAATACAGGGGAGGCAATCAGCCCCAGCATTTT.